The 23 T cell receptor beta chains below were found in one sample sequenced in a study of post-analysis software for immune sequencing data. Study-wide results and caveats: When patients were compared with controls, about 5 TRBV segments were more frequent, TRBV5-6, TRBV5-1 and TRBV20-1 among them.

No cognate antigen is known for these TCRs. cDNA libraries for TCR beta contained unique molecular identifiers. Via MiXCR, TCRdb re-called the PCR reads, giving one row per CDR3 protein. The repertoire holds almost 700,000 distinct CDR3 sequences, with approximately 59% as singletons. The sample was blood. The receptors stem from a girl between 2 and 10 years old with multiple sclerosis.

The rearrangement joins TRBV7-2 to TRBJ2-3, with D perhaps TRBD2 (6 bases). The ends were cut back, 3 bases at V and 1 base at J, with 14 bases in the middle. The CDR3 sequence is 16 residues long. Germline CDR1 reads SGHTA; CDR2 reads FQGNSA. In DNA, the CDR3 is TGTGCCAGCAGCTTTCAGCCTAGCGAGGGCACAGATACGCAGTATTTT. As protein: CASSFQPSEGTDTQYF.

The V gene is TRBV30, the J gene TRBJ2-6, with D possibly matching TRBD1 (5 bases). This CDR3 has 18 residues. Germline lookup yields CDR1 GTSNPN and CDR2 SVGIG (reference sequence). Trimming removed 3 bases from V and 2 bases from J, with 20 bases in between. CDR3: CAWRDISLGSAGANVLTF. CDR3 bases: TGTGCCTGGAGGGACATATCACTGGGATCAGCTGGGGCCAACGTCCTGACTTTC.

A remark on this clonotype: A read error is likely, as this CDR3 ends without the conserved phenylalanine or tryptophan. The gene calls are TRBV27 and TRBJ1-2; 7 nucleotides agree with TRBD1. V lost 5 bases and J lost 4; bases outside the gene matches: 10. Germline CDR1 and CDR2: MNHEY and SMNVEV (reference sequence). CDR3 length: 15 amino acids. Here the CDR3 DNA reads TGTGCCAGCAGTCTCACAGGGGATCGTGCCTATGGCTACACCTTA. It is translated as CASSLTGDRAYGYTL.

This chain connects TRBV14 to TRBJ1-2; a weak D match, TRBD1 (5 bases). V was shortened by 0 bases and J by 1 base, with 15 bases between the two germline ends. Germline assignment: CDR1 SGHDN and CDR2 FVKESK. The length of the CDR3 is 17 residues. CDR3 DNA: TGTGCCAGCAGCCAAGATTGGGCTCCAGGGTTTAACTATGGCTACACCTTC. Its protein is CASSQDWAPGFNYGYTF.

The chain is built from TRBV5-1 and TRBJ1-1; TRBD1 matches at 7 bases. After removal of 1 base from V and 4 bases from J, the junction contained 4 bases not matched to a gene. Germline CDR1 reads SGHRS; CDR2 reads YFSETQ. This CDR3 is built from 14 residues. The CDR3 region has the DNA TGCGCCAGCAGCTTGATAGGGGGCGGCACTGAAGCTTTCTTT. As protein: CASSLIGGGTEAFF.

V and J are TRBV12-3 or TRBV12-4 and TRBJ2-3; TRBD2 might be the D (5 bases). This CDR3 has 15 amino acids. Deletions cut 5 bases from V and 4 bases from J, with 16 bases between. CDR3: CASSPWTGSADTQYF. Here the CDR3 DNA reads TGTGCCAGCAGTCCCTGGACGGGGAGTGCAGATACGCAGTATTTT.

The chain is built from TRBV5-5 and TRBJ2-1; 11 nucleotides align to TRBD2. The CDR3 runs 18 residues. CDR1 is SGHKS and CDR2 is YYEKEE in the germline V gene (reference sequence). With V trimmed by 7 bases and J by 8 bases, 20 bases remained unmatched. CDR3 nucleotide sequence: TGTGCCAGCCGTCGGAACAGGGAACTAGCGGGAGTTATAGATGAGCAGTTCTTC. It specifies CASRRNRELAGVIDEQFF.

The V call is TRBV7-2, the J call TRBJ1-2; D is undetermined. The CDR3 spans 13 residues. The V gene lost 5 bases and the J gene lost 2 bases, with 9 bases spanning the gap. Germline CDR1 is SGHTA and CDR2 is FQGNSA. CDR3: CASSPQRNYGYTF. In nucleotides, the CDR3 is TGTGCCAGCAGCCCCCAGAGGAACTATGGCTACACCTTC.

As for this clonotype: The junction does not match germline at one end; this may be a read error. The V and J genes are TRBV12-3 or TRBV12-4 and TRBJ1-6; D is undetermined. The length of the CDR3 is 13 residues. The CDR3 loop reads CTSSSLYRQPLHF. The CDR3 region has the DNA TGTACCAGCAGTTCCCTGTATAGGCAACCCCTCCACTTT.

This clonotype was detected only a few times. V is TRBV6-1 and J is TRBJ2-1, with D tentatively TRBD2 (7 bases). Germline CDR1 and CDR2: MNHNS and SASEGT. Trimming pared 8 bases from V and 3 bases from J, leaving 11 bases between. The CDR3 length is 13 residues. CDR3 sequence reads: CASGGASYNEQFF. The CDR3 DNA reads as TGTGCCAGCGGGGGGGCCAGCTACAATGAGCAGTTCTTC.

This clonotype was recorded a few times. The V gene is TRBV6-2 or TRBV6-3, the J gene TRBJ2-1; D may be TRBD2 (7 bases). Germline lookup yields CDR1 MNHEY and CDR2 SVGEGT. Between the trimmed V and J ends, which lost 6 bases and 3 bases, there was a span of 15 bases. The CDR3 has 15 amino acids. CDR3 nucleotide sequence: TGTGCCAGCAGGCATAGGGGGGGCAGCTACAATGAGCAGTTCTTC. It translates to CASRHRGGSYNEQFF.

This clonotype has more than one count but fewer than ten. The J gene is TRBJ2-1, the V gene TRBV20-1; the match to TRBD2 covers 7 bases. The V segment lost 5 bases and the J segment 8 bases; nucleotides outside the gene matches: 9. The CDR3 runs to 13 residues. Germline values: CDR1 DFQATT, CDR2 SNEGSKA (reference sequence). The CDR3 DNA reads TGCAGTGCTCTCCAGCGGGACGGTCATGAGCAGTTCTTC. Translated: CSALQRDGHEQFF.

The chain couples TRBV10-3 to TRBJ2-7; 7 nucleotides agree with TRBD1. The CDR3 spans 16 residues. Germline loops: CDR1 ENHRY, CDR2 SYGVKD. J gave up 1 base and V 0 bases, and 6 bases lay outside the gene matches. Here the CDR3 reads CAISESTGASSYEQYF. CDR3 nucleotide sequence: TGTGCCATCAGTGAGTCTACAGGGGCGTCATCCTACGAGCAGTACTTC.

The chain uses TRBV12-3 or TRBV12-4 and TRBJ2-5; D possibly uses TRBD1 or TRBD2 (6 bases each). Trimming stripped 3 bases from V and 3 bases from J, with 23 bases between. The CDR3 contains 18 residues. In nucleotides, the CDR3 is TGTGCCAGCAGTTTTGGATTCCGGGGGCCTCCTTTAAAAGAGACCCAGTACTTC. It encodes CASSFGFRGPPLKETQYF.

With respect to this clonotype: Germline is not matched at one junction end, which may reflect a read error. The chain recombines TRBV4-3 with TRBJ2-1; tentatively, D is TRBD1 (6 bases). This CDR3 spans 14 amino acids. Germline-derived CDR1 and CDR2 are LGHNA and YSLEER. The CDR3, as DNA: TGCACCAGCAGCCAAGACGCAGGGGAGAATGAGCAGTTCTTC. The encoded protein is CTSSQDAGENEQFF.

V usage is TRBV11-2 and J usage is TRBJ2-1; 10 bases line up with TRBD1. This CDR3 has 15 residues. Germline loops: CDR1 SGHAT, CDR2 FQNNGV. V dropped 1 base and J dropped 9; count of bases not matched to a gene: 6. CDR3 bases: TGTGCCAGCAGCTTAGGCCGACAGGGGGCAAGTGAGCAGTTCTTC. Protein product: CASSLGRQGASEQFF.

The gene calls are TRBV27 and TRBJ2-1; perhaps D is TRBD1 or TRBD2 (5 bases each). The CDR3 contains 14 residues. Germline values: CDR1 MNHEY, CDR2 SMNVEV (reference sequence). V was shortened by 0 bases and J by 5 bases, with 8 bases between the two germline ends. The CDR3 region is CASSLSWDHNEQFF. The CDR3 DNA reads as TGTGCCAGCAGTTTATCCTGGGACCACAATGAGCAGTTCTTC.

CDR3 in amino acids: CASSQYDRGSTDTQYF. CDR3 sequence (DNA): TGCGCCAGCAGCCAATACGACAGGGGTAGCACAGATACGCAGTATTTT. This chain connects TRBV4-1 to TRBJ2-3; 8 bases align to TRBD1. The CDR3 is 16 residues long. In germline, CDR1 is MGHRA, CDR2 YSYEKL. The ends lost 2 bases at V and 0 bases at J; junction bases unmatched: 4.

The CDR3 here is CASSRVLEDTQYF. DNA of the CDR3: TGTGCCAGCAGCCGAGTTCTGGAGGATACGCAGTATTTT. This chain links TRBV3-1 with TRBJ2-3; D remains ambiguous. The V end was cut by 4 bases, the J end by 6 bases, with 11 bases between. Germline lookup yields CDR1 LGHDT and CDR2 YNNKEL (reference sequence). The CDR3 has 13 residues.

The chain couples TRBV25-1 to TRBJ2-3; weak D call: TRBD1 (7 bases). CDR3 length: 13 residues. Trimming left V 7 bases short and J 5 bases short, with 13 bases between. In germline, CDR1 is MGHDK, CDR2 SYGVNS. This CDR3 reads CASIQGGEDTQYF. CDR3 coding DNA: TGTGCCAGCATTCAGGGGGGAGAAGATACGCAGTATTTT.

V and J are TRBV21-1 and TRBJ2-7; TRBD2 is the table's D call, not checked against the DNA. TRBV21-1 is a pseudogene. CDR3 length: 14 residues. The CDR3 is CASSNRSRAGEQYF. The CDR3 nucleotides read TGTGCCAGCAGCAATCGGTCCAGGGCCGGCGAGCAGTACTTC.

The V gene is TRBV12-3 or TRBV12-4, the J gene TRBJ2-1, with TRBD1 identical over 8 bases. The V and J ends lost 6 bases and 0 bases, in that order; junction bases with no gene match: 10. The CDR3 runs 17 residues. The CDR3 DNA sequence: TGTGCCAGCAGAACCTCGACAGGGGACAGCTCCTACAATGAGCAGTTCTTC. It encodes CASRTSTGDSSYNEQFF.

This clonotype was observed a few times. The rearrangement joins TRBV6-6 to TRBJ2-6, with D hard to call. Germline CDR1 reads MNHNY; CDR2 reads SVGAGI (reference sequence). CDR3 size: 15 residues. The V end lost 2 bases, the J end lost 3 bases, and 8 bases lay between the germline ends. The chain's CDR3 is CASSYTGRGANVLTF. The CDR3 nucleotides are TGTGCCAGCAGTTACACCGGGCGTGGGGCCAACGTCCTGACTTTC.